This record looks at one T cell receptor (beta chain) sequence and its context. Its matching antigen is unknown. In germline, CDR1 is SGHDT, CDR2 YYEEEE. CDR3 length equals 17 residues. Via 5' RACE with UMI labels, TRB cDNA libraries were prepared. Each CDR3 protein gets one entry in TCRdb, which reprocessed the 5' RACE reads and gives no DNA. Recorded for this sample: about 120,000 distinct CDR3 sequences. The entry originates in a study of CXCR3-negative and CXCR3-positive naive CD8 T cells. Study-wide points: Greater hydrophobicity was found in TRB CDR3s of CXCR3-positive naive cells than of CXCR3-negative naive cells.

This chain uses TRBV5-6 with TRBJ2-1; there is no DNA to check the TCRdb D call of TRBD1. This clonotype was obtained from a human donor in good health. Some clones in this sample may be carry-over from other donors' samples. The sequenced sample consisted of naive CXCR3+ CD8+ T cells from blood. Specified subset: CD45RO-CCR7+CD27+CD95- naive CD8+ T cells expressing CXCR3 (TNR3+). The CDR3 spells CASSLGQGDYYGNEQFF.